This TCR beta chain is drawn from a study of blood T cell repertoires in COVID-19 (dated by TCRdb to about 2020). Study-wide context: The collaborator samples originated in the United States, Italy and Spain and spanned the acute and convalescent phases of COVID-19. The prospective study material was composed of cDNA or gDNA derived from T cells, B-cell-depleted T cells, or PBMCs. Subjects who had been exposed to COVID-19, were actively infected with it, or had recovered from it provided the deeply sampled blood TCRbeta repertoires that made up the dataset. A freely available public database, intended as a resource for researchers studying the immune response to SARS-CoV-2, is where the repertoires were released. Samples came from the ongoing ImmuneRACE study (first 160 participants) plus 1,254 subjects from 6 global collaborators. Sample metadata almost always included a de-identified subject ID, COVID-19 status, age in years and sex. Where HLA class I and class II types were available, the types were taken from metadata supplied by the sample provider, not from assay-based typing. The study at large found these results: The quantity of clinical and demographic metadata differed by source and by participant and was supplied without curation.

Comments on this clone: Which antigen it targets is not known. No base quality values were provided; no much bigger clone lies one nucleotide off.

The immunoSEQ Assay, a bias-controlled multiplex PCR, was used to amplify TCRbeta CDR3 regions from genomic DNA. In the paper's pipeline: The number of nucleated cells in each sample was estimated by amplification of reference gene primers within the assay. To quantify the absolute abundance of each unique TCRbeta CDR3 rearrangement, sequence reads were collapsed and filtered. For each sample, productive Simpson clonality was calculated as the square root of Simpson's diversity index over productive rearrangements. TCRdb took this table from immuneACCESS and kept in-frame rearrangements with V and J called. Such tables lack part of the clones; where checked against another copy, unresolved V genes explain under half of the gap, and the rest is unexplained. V and J calls and clone size follow that table, whereas D and trimming were derived from the DNA. The sample data list under 200,000 clones, and more than 70% of these were observed just once. The top ten hold 6% of the sample.

Trimming at the junction amounts to 6 bases on V and 5 bases on J, and the germline ends lie 13 bases apart. As encoded in the germline V gene, CDR1 is MNHEY while CDR2 is SVGAGI. The CDR3, from cysteine to phenylalanine, totals 13 residues. Left in the record is the CDR3 DNA by itself, 39 bases read in frame from the first base. Each collaborating institution followed its own protocols to collect whole blood in K2EDTA tubes. Collaborator samples were shipped for TCRbeta analysis as frozen whole blood, isolated PBMCs, or DNA extracted from either sample type. The rearranged segments are TRBV6-5 and TRBJ2-5; the D gene is perhaps TRBD1, on 6 matching bases. The sequencing sample was made of peripheral blood. The receptor was derived from a man aged 35-49 years with active or convalescent COVID-19. The bases are TGTGCCAGCAGCCGTACAGGGTGGGAGACCCAGTACTTC. Its coded protein is CASSRTGWETQYF.